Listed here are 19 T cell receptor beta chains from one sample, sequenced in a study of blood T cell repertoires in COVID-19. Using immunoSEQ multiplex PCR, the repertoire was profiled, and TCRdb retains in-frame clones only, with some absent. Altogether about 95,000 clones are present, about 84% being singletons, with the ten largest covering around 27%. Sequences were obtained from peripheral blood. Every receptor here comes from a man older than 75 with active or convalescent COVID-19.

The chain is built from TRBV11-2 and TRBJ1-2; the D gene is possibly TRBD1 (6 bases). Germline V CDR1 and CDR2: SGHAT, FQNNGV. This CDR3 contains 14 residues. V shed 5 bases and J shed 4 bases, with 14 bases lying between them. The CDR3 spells CASSPRTDPYGYTF. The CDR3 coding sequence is TGTGCCAGCAGCCCCAGGACAGATCCCTATGGCTACACCTTC.

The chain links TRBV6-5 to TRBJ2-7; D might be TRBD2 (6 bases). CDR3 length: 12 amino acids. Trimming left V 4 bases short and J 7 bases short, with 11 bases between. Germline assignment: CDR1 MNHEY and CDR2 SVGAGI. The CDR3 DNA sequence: TGTGCCAGCAGTTCCCCTGGGGGGGAGCAGTACTTC. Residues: CASSSPGGEQYF.

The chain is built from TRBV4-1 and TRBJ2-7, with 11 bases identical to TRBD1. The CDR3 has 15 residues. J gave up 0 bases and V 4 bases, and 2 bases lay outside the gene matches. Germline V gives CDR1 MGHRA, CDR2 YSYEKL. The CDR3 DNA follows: TGCGCCAGCAGCCGAGGGACAGGGGGCTCCTACGAGCAGTACTTC. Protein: CASSRGTGGSYEQYF.

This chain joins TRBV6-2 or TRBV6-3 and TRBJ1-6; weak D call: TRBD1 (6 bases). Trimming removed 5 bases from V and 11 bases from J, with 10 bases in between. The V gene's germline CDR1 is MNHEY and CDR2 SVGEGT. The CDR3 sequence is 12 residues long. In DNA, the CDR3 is TGTGCCAGCAGTAAACAGGGTACACCCCTCCACTTT. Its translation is CASSKQGTPLHF.

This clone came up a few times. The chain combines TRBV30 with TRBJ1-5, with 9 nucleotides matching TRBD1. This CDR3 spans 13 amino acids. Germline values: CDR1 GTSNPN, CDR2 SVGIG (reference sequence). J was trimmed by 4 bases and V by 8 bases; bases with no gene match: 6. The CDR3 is CAMDRGTNQPQHF. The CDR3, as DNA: TGTGCCATGGACAGGGGTACAAATCAGCCCCAGCATTTT. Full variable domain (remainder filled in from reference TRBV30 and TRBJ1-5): SQTIHQWPATLVQPVGSPLSLECTVEGTSNPNLYWYRQAAGRGLQLLFYSVGIGQISSEVPQNLSASRPQDRQFILSSKKLLLSDSGFYLCAMDRGTNQPQHFGDGTRLSIL.

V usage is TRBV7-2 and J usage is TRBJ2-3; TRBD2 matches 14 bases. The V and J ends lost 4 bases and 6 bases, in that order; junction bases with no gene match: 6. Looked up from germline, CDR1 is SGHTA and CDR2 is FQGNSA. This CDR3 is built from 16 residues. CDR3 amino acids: CASSSPGLAGADTQYF. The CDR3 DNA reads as TGTGCCAGCAGCTCGCCGGGACTAGCGGGGGCGGATACGCAGTATTTT. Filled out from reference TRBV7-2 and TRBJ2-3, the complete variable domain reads GAGVSQSPSNKVTEKGKDVELRCDPISGHTALYWYRQSLGQGLEFLIYFQGNSAPDKSGLPSDRFSAERTGGSVSTLTIQRTQQEDSAVYLCASSSPGLAGADTQYFGPGTRLTVL.

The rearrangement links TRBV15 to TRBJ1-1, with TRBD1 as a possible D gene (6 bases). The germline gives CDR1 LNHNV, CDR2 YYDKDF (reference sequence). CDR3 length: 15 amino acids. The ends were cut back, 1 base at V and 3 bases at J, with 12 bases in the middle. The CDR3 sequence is CATSRAKGGHTEAFF. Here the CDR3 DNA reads TGTGCCACCAGCAGAGCTAAGGGGGGGCACACTGAAGCTTTCTTT. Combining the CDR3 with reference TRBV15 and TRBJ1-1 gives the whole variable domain DAMVIQNPRYQVTQFGKPVTLSCSQTLNHNVMYWYQQKSSQAPKLLFHYYDKDFNNEADTPDNFQSRRPNTSFCFLDIRSPGLGDTAMYLCATSRAKGGHTEAFFGQGTRLTVV.

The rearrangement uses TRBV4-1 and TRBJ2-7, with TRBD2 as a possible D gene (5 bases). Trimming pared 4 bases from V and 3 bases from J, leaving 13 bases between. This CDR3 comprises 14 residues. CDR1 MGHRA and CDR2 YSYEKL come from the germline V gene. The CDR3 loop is CASSREGSLYEQYF. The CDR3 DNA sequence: TGCGCCAGCAGCCGAGAGGGCAGCCTCTACGAGCAGTACTTC.

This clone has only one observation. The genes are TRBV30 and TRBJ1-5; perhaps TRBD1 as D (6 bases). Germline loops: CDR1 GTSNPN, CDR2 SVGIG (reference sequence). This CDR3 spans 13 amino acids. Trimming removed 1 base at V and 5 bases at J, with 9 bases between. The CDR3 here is CAWSGGLDQPQHF. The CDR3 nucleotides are TGTGCCTGGAGTGGGGGGCTCGATCAGCCCCAGCATTTT.

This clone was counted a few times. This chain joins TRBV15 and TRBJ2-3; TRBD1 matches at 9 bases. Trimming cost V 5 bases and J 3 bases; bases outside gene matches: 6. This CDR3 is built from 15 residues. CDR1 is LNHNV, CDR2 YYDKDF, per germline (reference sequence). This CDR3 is CATSARTGETDTQYF. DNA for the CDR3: TGTGCCACCAGCGCACGGACAGGGGAGACAGATACGCAGTATTTT.

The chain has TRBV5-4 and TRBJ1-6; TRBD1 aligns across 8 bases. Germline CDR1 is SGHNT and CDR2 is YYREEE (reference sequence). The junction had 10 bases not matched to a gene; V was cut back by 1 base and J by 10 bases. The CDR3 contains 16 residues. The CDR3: CASSLRGPTGASPLHF. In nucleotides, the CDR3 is TGTGCCAGCAGCTTGCGGGGGCCGACAGGGGCCTCACCCCTCCACTTT.

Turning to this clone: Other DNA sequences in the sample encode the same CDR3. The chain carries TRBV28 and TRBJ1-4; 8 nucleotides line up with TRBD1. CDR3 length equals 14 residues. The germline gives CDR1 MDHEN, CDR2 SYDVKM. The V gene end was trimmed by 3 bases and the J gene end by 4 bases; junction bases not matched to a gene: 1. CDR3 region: CASSLGQDNEKLFF. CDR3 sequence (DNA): TGTGCCAGCAGTTTGGGACAGGATAATGAAAAACTGTTTTTT.

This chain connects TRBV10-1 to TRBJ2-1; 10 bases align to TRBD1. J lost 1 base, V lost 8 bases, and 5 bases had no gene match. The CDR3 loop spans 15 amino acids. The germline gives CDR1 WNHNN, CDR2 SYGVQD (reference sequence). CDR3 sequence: CASAGGQGSYNEQFF. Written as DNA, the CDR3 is TGCGCCAGCGCTGGGGGACAGGGGTCCTACAATGAGCAGTTCTTC.

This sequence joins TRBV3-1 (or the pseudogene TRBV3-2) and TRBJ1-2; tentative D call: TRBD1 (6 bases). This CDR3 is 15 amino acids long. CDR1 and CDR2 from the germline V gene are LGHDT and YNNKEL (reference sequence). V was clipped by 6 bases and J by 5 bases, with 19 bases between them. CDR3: CASSHTAGGFYGYTF. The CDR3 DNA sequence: TGTGCCAGCAGTCATACAGCTGGGGGCTTTTATGGCTACACCTTC.

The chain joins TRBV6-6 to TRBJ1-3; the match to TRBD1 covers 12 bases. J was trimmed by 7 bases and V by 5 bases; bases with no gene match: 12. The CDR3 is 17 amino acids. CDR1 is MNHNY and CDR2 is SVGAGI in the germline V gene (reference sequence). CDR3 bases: TGTGCCAGCAGTCTCTCAGGGGGACAGGGGGCGCGGAACACCATATATTTT. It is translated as CASSLSGGQGARNTIYF.

In DNA, the CDR3 is TGCGCCAGCAGCCGAGAATGGACAGGGGGCGACGGCTACACCTTC. Amino acids: CASSREWTGGDGYTF. This sequence joins TRBV4-1 and TRBJ1-2; 11 bases match TRBD1. Germline CDR1 is MGHRA and CDR2 is YSYEKL. V lost 4 bases and J lost 8; bases outside the gene matches: 9. The CDR3 is 15 residues long.

In DNA form, the CDR3 reads TGTGCCAGTAGTACACGACAGGGACTTTCTAACTATGGCTACACCTTC. It encodes CASSTRQGLSNYGYTF. The chain employs TRBV19 and TRBJ1-2, with TRBD1 matching over 7 bases. With V trimmed by 4 bases and J by 0 bases, 8 bases remained unmatched. The CDR3 extends over 16 amino acids. Germline V gene lookup returns CDR1 LNHDA and CDR2 SQIVND (reference sequence).

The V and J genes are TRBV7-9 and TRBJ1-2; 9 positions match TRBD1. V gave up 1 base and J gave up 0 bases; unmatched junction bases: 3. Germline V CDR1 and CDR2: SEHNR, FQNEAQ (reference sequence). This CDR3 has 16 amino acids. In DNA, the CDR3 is TGTGCCAGCAGCTTAGAGCGACAGGGGGCTAACTATGGCTACACCTTC. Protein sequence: CASSLERQGANYGYTF.

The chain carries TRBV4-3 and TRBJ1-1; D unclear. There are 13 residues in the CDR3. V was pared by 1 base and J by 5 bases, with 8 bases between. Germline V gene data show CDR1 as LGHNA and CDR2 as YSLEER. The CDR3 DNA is TGCGCCAGCAGCCAAGTGAGAAAAACTGAAGCTTTCTTT. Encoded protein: CASSQVRKTEAFF.